A selection of T cell receptor beta chains follows, all from one sample in a study of T cell responses to AZD1222 COVID-19 vaccine. The method was immunoSEQ multiplex PCR; TCRdb's version includes in-frame clones alone and lacks a portion of them. The sample includes tens of thousands of clones, roughly 85% of them seen just once. The sequencing here drew on peripheral blood, taken 28 days after the second AZD1222 dose. The receptors here all came from an adult who received the AZD1222 COVID-19 vaccine. Each CDR3 is given with its conserved first and last residue. Each record gives: J gene, clone size, V gene, D gene, CDR3 protein, CDR3 DNA. D genes are given only for firm matches. The size entry is marked missing in some rows and otherwise reads once, few, many or a size class.

>TRBJ1-3|NA|TRBV6-1|NA
CASSAIAHPSSGNTIYF
TGTGCCAGCAGTGCTATCGCTCACCCGAGCTCTGGAAACACCATATATTTT
>TRBJ2-1|NA|TRBV4-2|TRBD2
CASSQDSSGRNEQFF
TGTGCCAGCAGCCAAGATTCTAGCGGGAGGAATGAGCAGTTCTTC
>TRBJ2-2|NA|TRBV14|NA
CASSHRAGTGELFF
TGTGCCAGCAGCCACAGAGCGGGCACCGGGGAGCTGTTTTTT
>TRBJ1-2|NA|TRBV5-1|NA
CASSLDNYSYGYTF
TGCGCCAGCAGCCTCGACAATTATAGCTATGGCTACACCTTC
>TRBJ2-7|NA|TRBV4-3|TRBD2
CASSQGTSGKSAYEQYF
TGCGCCAGCAGCCAGGGGACTAGCGGGAAGAGTGCCTACGAGCAGTACTTC
>TRBJ1-1|NA|TRBV18|NA
CASSRGVGNTEAFF
TGTGCCAGCTCACGAGGGGTCGGGAACACTGAAGCTTTCTTT
>TRBJ2-5|NA|TRBV19|TRBD2
CASSIAGTSSEYNF
TGTGCCAGTAGTATAGCGGGGACTAGCTCCGAGTATAACTTC
>TRBJ2-6|NA|TRBV5-5|NA
CASSLAPARSGANVLTF
TGTGCCAGCAGCTTGGCTCCAGCACGATCTGGGGCCAACGTCCTGACTTTC
>TRBJ2-7|NA|TRBV6-2/TRBV6-3|NA
CASSYSEGDHRATYEQYF
TGTGCCAGCAGTTACTCGGAGGGGGACCACAGGGCTACCTACGAGCAGTACTTC
>TRBJ1-5|NA|TRBV19|NA
CASSMTTGKSQPQHF
TGTGCCAGTAGTATGACAACGGGTAAGAGTCAGCCCCAGCATTTT
>TRBJ2-3|once|TRBV4-1|TRBD1
CASSLGQGADTQYF
TGCGCCAGCAGCTTGGGACAGGGGGCAGATACGCAGTATTTT
>TRBJ1-3|NA|TRBV5-1|NA
CASSLEQSSGNTIYF
TGCGCCAGCAGCTTAGAACAGAGCTCTGGAAACACCATATATTTT
>TRBJ1-6|NA|TRBV19|NA
CASSISGRGSPLHF
TGTGCCAGTAGTATAAGCGGGCGAGGTTCACCCCTCCACTTT
>TRBJ1-5|few|TRBV6-5|NA
CASSYSMTGNQPQHF
TGTGCCAGCAGTTACTCGATGACCGGGAATCAGCCCCAGCATTTT
>TRBJ2-1|NA|TRBV12-3/TRBV12-4|NA
CASSPDTPGEQFF
TGTGCCAGCAGCCCGGACACTCCAGGTGAGCAGTTCTTC
>TRBJ1-2|NA|TRBV4-2|TRBD1
CASSHANQGERGYTF
TGTGCCAGCAGCCACGCGAACCAGGGGGAGCGTGGCTACACCTTC
>TRBJ2-3|NA|TRBV20-1|NA
CSLTFDTQYF
TGCAGTTTAACGTTCGATACGCAGTATTTT
>TRBJ2-2|NA|TRBV9|TRBD1
CASRTGGDTGELFF
TGTGCCAGTAGGACAGGTGGCGACACCGGGGAGCTGTTTTTT
>TRBJ2-2|NA|TRBV19|NA
CASKGGNRPTGELFF
TGTGCCAGTAAGGGGGGCAATCGTCCCACCGGGGAGCTGTTTTTT
>TRBJ1-6|NA|TRBV9|NA
CASSVGDNSPLHF
TGTGCCAGCAGCGTAGGCGATAATTCACCCCTCCACTTT
>TRBJ2-7|NA|TRBV6-1|TRBD1
CASSEQTGSSYEQYF
TGTGCCAGCAGTGAGCAGACAGGGAGCTCCTACGAGCAGTACTTC
>TRBJ1-1|NA|TRBV7-3|NA
CASSFLFDTEAFF
TGTGCCAGCAGCTTTCTCTTTGACACTGAAGCTTTCTTT
>TRBJ1-4|NA|TRBV19|NA
CASSIWSGGDEKLFF
TGTGCCAGTAGCATTTGGTCCGGCGGCGATGAAAAACTGTTTTTT
>TRBJ2-3|once|TRBV6-1|NA
CASSEAGGYTDTQYF
TGTGCCAGCAGTGAAGCGGGGGGTTACACAGATACGCAGTATTTT
>TRBJ2-3|NA|TRBV20-1|NA
CSASGLAPADTQYF
TGCAGTGCTAGTGGCTTAGCCCCCGCAGATACGCAGTATTTT
>TRBJ2-7|NA|TRBV6-5|NA
CASSYFPPRTYEQYF
TGTGCCAGCAGTTACTTCCCCCCCAGAACCTACGAGCAGTACTTC
>TRBJ1-4|NA|TRBV28|TRBD1
CASSWIGQANEKLFF
TGTGCCAGCAGTTGGATAGGACAGGCTAATGAAAAACTGTTTTTT
>TRBJ2-3|NA|TRBV3-1/TRBV3-2|TRBD2
CASSQSVAGEGGTQYF
TGTGCCAGCAGCCAATCGGTAGCGGGAGAAGGGGGTACGCAGTATTTT
>TRBJ2-1|NA|TRBV11-3|TRBD2
CASSLGPSGGVYNEQFF
TGTGCCAGCAGCTTAGGTCCTAGCGGGGGGGTTTACAATGAGCAGTTCTTC
>TRBJ2-5|NA|TRBV10-3|TRBD2
CATLRGETQYF
TGTGCCACCCTGCGGGGGGAGACCCAGTACTTC
>TRBJ2-6|NA|TRBV21-1|NA
CASSAPDRILMPGANVLTF
TGTGCCAGCAGCGCCCCGGATAGGATCCTTATGCCTGGGGCCAACGTCCTGACTTTC
>TRBJ2-7|NA|TRBV10-3|NA
CAISESTGSRSYEQYF
TGTGCCATCAGTGAGTCGACCGGTTCGAGGTCCTACGAGCAGTACTTC
>TRBJ2-3|NA|TRBV28|TRBD2
CATGGSTDTQYF
TGTGCCACCGGGGGGTCCACAGATACGCAGTATTTT
>TRBJ1-1|once|TRBV6-2/TRBV6-3|TRBD1
CASSSRQGGIAFF
TGTGCCAGCAGTTCGCGACAGGGGGGTATTGCTTTCTTT
>TRBJ1-3|NA|TRBV6-5|NA
CASSAGAGNTIYF
TGTGCCAGCAGCGCAGGGGCTGGAAACACCATATATTTT
>TRBJ1-3|NA|TRBV10-3|NA
CAIWGGEVSGNTIYF
TGTGCCATCTGGGGGGGTGAGGTCTCTGGAAACACCATATATTTT
>TRBJ2-5|few|TRBV28|TRBD1
CASSLNGQGSQETQYF
TGTGCCAGCAGTTTGAATGGACAGGGCTCCCAAGAGACCCAGTACTTC
>TRBJ2-3|NA|TRBV28|NA
CASSFYGVGTDTQYF
TGTGCCAGCAGTTTTTACGGGGTCGGCACAGATACGCAGTATTTT
>TRBJ2-3|NA|TRBV11-2|TRBD2
CASSLRATSGSGTQYF
TGTGCCAGCAGCTTAAGGGCTACTAGCGGGAGTGGTACGCAGTATTTT
>TRBJ2-7|NA|TRBV7-8|NA
CASSPAETSEAEYF
TGTGCCAGCAGCCCGGCGGAGACTTCCGAGGCGGAGTACTTC
>TRBJ1-1|NA|TRBV5-1|NA
CASNPMGNTEAFF
TGCGCCAGCAACCCAATGGGGAACACTGAAGCTTTCTTT
>TRBJ2-7|NA|TRBV7-2|TRBD2
CASSLAREVSEQYF
TGTGCCAGCAGCTTAGCCCGGGAGGTTTCCGAGCAGTACTTC
>TRBJ2-3|NA|TRBV2|NA
CASSEEGVRTDTQYF
TGTGCCAGCAGTGAAGAGGGGGTCCGCACAGATACGCAGTATTTT
>TRBJ1-2|NA|TRBV19|NA
CASSRTLGGYTF
TGTGCCAGTTCCAGGACCCTCGGCGGCTACACCTTC
>TRBJ1-5|NA|TRBV6-5|NA
CASSFLIPNQPQHF
TGTGCCAGCAGTTTTTTGATCCCCAATCAGCCCCAGCATTTT
>TRBJ1-1|NA|TRBV3-1/TRBV3-2|NA
CASEPQGPGTEAFF
TGTGCCAGCGAACCACAGGGACCGGGGACTGAAGCTTTCTTT
>TRBJ1-1|NA|TRBV5-1|NA
CASSQGVGTEAFF
TGCGCCAGCAGCCAAGGGGTAGGGACTGAAGCTTTCTTT
>TRBJ2-2|NA|TRBV6-6|TRBD1
CASSTSTGETGELFF
TGTGCCAGCAGTACCTCAACAGGGGAAACCGGGGAGCTGTTTTTT
>TRBJ1-2|NA|TRBV27|NA
CASSPQEGVRYGYTF
TGTGCCAGCAGTCCTCAAGAGGGGGTGAGGTATGGCTACACCTTC
>TRBJ2-1|NA|TRBV7-2|NA
CASSFSGLTSNEQFF
TGTGCCAGCAGCTTCTCGGGTCTGACCTCCAATGAGCAGTTCTTC
>TRBJ1-6|NA|TRBV30|NA
CAWKGRQFNSPLHF
TGTGCCTGGAAAGGCCGCCAGTTTAATTCACCCCTCCACTTT